This TCR beta chain comes out of a study of shared clonotypes between healthy human individuals. Background on the study: Sampling drew on donors who were a couple of women and three men aged 18 to 49.

Naivety among CD8 cells was defined by CD45RO negativity and positive CCR7 selection, thereby excluding terminally differentiated effector memory CD45RA+ cells. Data came from immunoSEQ multiplex PCR; TCRdb stores just in-frame clones and leaves some out. The data hold about 580,000 clones, with nearly 98% observed a single time. Study-level points and caveats: Incompleteness in sorted-subset sequencing, despite large depth, was shown by rarefaction. The study generally estimated greater richness for naive than memory subsets.

The CDR3 has 14 amino acids. V was shortened by 9 bases and J by 4 bases, with 16 bases between the two germline ends. CDR1 and CDR2 from the germline V gene are SNHLY and FYNNEI. This clone has a single count. Its specificity is unknown. The chain recombines TRBV2 with TRBJ2-1; no clear D gene. The TCR comes from a man between 25 and 39 years old in good health. Sequenced input: naive CD8+ T cells sorted from blood. The CDR3 DNA follows: TGTGCCAGACGTGCGGACGGAGCATACAATGAGCAGTTCTTC. The encoded protein is CARRADGAYNEQFF.